This T cell receptor (beta chain) derives from a study of control samples from healthy donors and cancer patients. CDR1 SGHTA and CDR2 FQGNSA come from the germline V gene. The ends lost 0 bases at V and 2 bases at J; junction bases unmatched: 1. The CDR3 runs 14 residues. Profiling relied on immunoSEQ multiplex PCR, and the TCRdb table lists in-frame clones only, not all of them. This table holds 90,000 to 150,000 clones, 70% to 90% found once. The chain uses TRBV7-2 and TRBJ2-7; 7 bases align to TRBD2. The sample was blood. The sequence derives from a man aged 45-65 years in good health. The CDR3 DNA is TGTGCCAGCAGCTTAGCCAGCGGGGCCTACGAGCAGTACTTC. Residues: CASSLASGAYEQYF. Based on the CDR3 plus reference TRBV7-2 and TRBJ2-7, the full variable domain is GAGVSQSPSNKVTEKGKDVELRCDPISGHTALYWYRQSLGQGLEFLIYFQGNSAPDKSGLPSDRFSAERTGGSVSTLTIQRTQQEDSAVYLCASSLASGAYEQYFGPGTRLTVT.